This T cell receptor beta chain was sequenced for a study of beta chain features in type 1 diabetes listed by TCRdb under 2018. Context from the whole study: No differences in mean age, gender distribution, total cell number or subset yield were found between patients and healthy donors. A total of about 110,000,000 sorted cells were examined across all samples, and a strong correlation was observed between cell number per subset and RNA yield. The study compared TCRB repertoires of sorted circulating CD4+ T cell subsets between recently diagnosed type 1 diabetes patients and matched healthy donors. Whereas all 30 or so donors provided naive and central memory subsets, regulatory and stem cell-like memory subsets were isolated from just 8 patients and roughly eight healthy donors.

Including the terminal cysteine and phenylalanine, the CDR3 comprises 16 residues. The entry retains the CDR3 DNA only, 48 bases that are in frame from base 1. Compared with germline, V lacks 2 bases and J lacks 3 bases; bases without a gene match: 8. The germline V gene yields MNHEY for CDR1 and SVGAGI for CDR2. A single peripheral blood draw of about 120 mL on average was collected from each donor into heparinised tubes. Using a panel that included CD45RO, CCR7, CD25, CD127, CD95 and CD27, naive, central memory, regulatory and stem cell-like memory CD4+ T cells were sorted on a BD FACSAria II. Purity was above 98% for every sorted population. Right away, PBMCs were isolated by Lymphoprep density gradient centrifugation and were stained directly, with no culture step. To minimize batch effects, samples were stained and sorted in pairs, one healthy donor with one patient per experiment. The High Capacity cDNA Reverse Transcription Kit was used to reverse transcribe all of the isolated RNA, meaning that expressed TCRB transcripts were what got sequenced. Deep immunoSEQ sequencing was performed on naive, central memory and regulatory T cell samples, with an average of around 3.5 million total reads per sample. Sorted cells were lysed in RLT buffer and RNA was extracted with DNase-treated RNeasy Micro or Mini kits, depending on cell number. To prevent cross-contamination, each cell subset was processed individually, whereas patient and healthy donor samples were processed jointly. The immunoSEQ multiplex PCR was used to amplify TCRB sequences from cDNA, generating 87-bp fragments that spanned the CDR3 region. The amplicons were sequenced using the Illumina HiSeq platform. Regarding the original processing steps: PCR bias was computationally corrected using synthetic template baselines, reads within Hamming distance 2 were collapsed, and singletons that could not be merged were discarded. Reads were aligned against IMGT to assign V, D and J genes, CDR3 length and insertions or deletions at six rearrangement sites. Within each subset, clonotype counts were normalized to sorted cell number, after which true diversity and Gini coefficients were computed with the tcR R package. The overlap coefficient, calculated on TCRB nucleotide sequences, was used to measure repertoire sharing. Out-of-frame TCRB sequences from naive cells were analyzed to stand in for the pre-selection repertoire. Sourced from immuneACCESS, this table was stored by TCRdb with only in-frame sequences that have V and J called. A share of the clones is absent; for the studies checked, an unresolved V gene accounts for under half, and the remainder has no known explanation. That table gives V, J and clone size, and the DNA gave D and trimming. The sample data list over 500,000 clones, and around 15% of these were observed just once. The top ten clonotypes cover 0.09% to 0.095% of the sample.

Study-wide findings and limitations: The naive, central memory and regulatory TCRB repertoires appeared to resemble one another more closely among patients than among healthy donors. Because cDNA was sequenced instead of genomic DNA, activated cells with high expression could be over-represented, although the groups did not differ in activation or CD3 levels. At VDJ recombination sites, patients with type 1 diabetes made fewer insertions and deleted more nucleotides, a pattern implying thymic rearrangement abnormalities. HLA sub-analyses involved small numbers of individuals, so any influence of HLA type on TCRB rearrangement remained unresolved. Type 1 diabetes patients showed a moderate but significant shortening of TCRB CDR3 length in all four CD4+ subsets. Shorter templates might have been favored by PCR, but patient and control samples were amplified and corrected together, so both groups would have been affected equally by any skew.

A few counts support this clone. The specificity of this receptor is unknown. Base qualities were left out, and no much larger clone turns up one base away. Sequencing was carried out using naive CD4+ T cells from blood. Read against the paper, the sample's cell subset or site label means: true naive CD4+ T cells. Rearrangement joined TRBV6-5 to TRBJ2-7; 9 central nucleotides agree with TRBD1. The sequence came from a young man in good health. The CDR3 region reads CASSYAIPGQGYEQYF. The DNA sequence follows: TGTGCCAGCAGTTACGCGATTCCGGGACAGGGCTACGAGCAGTACTTC.